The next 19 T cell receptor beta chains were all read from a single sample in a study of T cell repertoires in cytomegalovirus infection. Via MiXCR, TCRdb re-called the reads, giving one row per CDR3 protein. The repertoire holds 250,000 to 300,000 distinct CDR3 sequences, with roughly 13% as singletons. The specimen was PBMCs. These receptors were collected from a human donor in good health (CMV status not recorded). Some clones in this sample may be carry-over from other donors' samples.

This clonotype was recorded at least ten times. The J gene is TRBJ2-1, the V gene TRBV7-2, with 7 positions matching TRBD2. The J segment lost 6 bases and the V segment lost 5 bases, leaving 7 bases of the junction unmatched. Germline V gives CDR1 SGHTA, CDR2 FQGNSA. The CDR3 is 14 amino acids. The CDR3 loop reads CASSLLLATNEQFF. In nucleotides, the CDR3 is TGTGCCAGCAGCCTTCTACTAGCGACCAATGAGCAGTTCTTC.

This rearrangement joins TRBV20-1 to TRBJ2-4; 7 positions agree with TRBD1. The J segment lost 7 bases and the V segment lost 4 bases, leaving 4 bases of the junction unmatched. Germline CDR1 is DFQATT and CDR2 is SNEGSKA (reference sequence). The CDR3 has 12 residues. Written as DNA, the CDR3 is TGCAGTGCTAAAGGACAGGATAACATTCAGTACTTC. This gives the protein CSAKGQDNIQYF.

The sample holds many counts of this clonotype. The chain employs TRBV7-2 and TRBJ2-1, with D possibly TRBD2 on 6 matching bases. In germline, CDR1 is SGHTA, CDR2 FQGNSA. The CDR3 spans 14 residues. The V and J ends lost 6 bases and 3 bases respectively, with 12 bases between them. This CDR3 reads CASSVERVYNEQFF. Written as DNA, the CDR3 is TGTGCCAGCAGTGTTGAGCGGGTCTACAATGAGCAGTTCTTC.

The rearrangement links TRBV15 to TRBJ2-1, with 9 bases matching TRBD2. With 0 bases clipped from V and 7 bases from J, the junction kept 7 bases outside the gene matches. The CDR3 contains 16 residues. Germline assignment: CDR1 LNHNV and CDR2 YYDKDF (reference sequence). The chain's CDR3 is CATSREIAGGLNEQFF. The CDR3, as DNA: TGTGCCACCAGCAGAGAGATCGCGGGAGGGCTGAATGAGCAGTTCTTC.

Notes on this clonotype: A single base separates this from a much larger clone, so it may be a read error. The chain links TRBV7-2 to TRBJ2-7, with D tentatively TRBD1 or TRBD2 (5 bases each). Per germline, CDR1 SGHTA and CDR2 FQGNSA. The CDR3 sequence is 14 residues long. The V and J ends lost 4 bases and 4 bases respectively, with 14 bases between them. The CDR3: CASSSAMGEYEQYV. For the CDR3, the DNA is TGTGCCAGCAGCTCCGCCATGGGGGAATACGAGCAGTACGTC.

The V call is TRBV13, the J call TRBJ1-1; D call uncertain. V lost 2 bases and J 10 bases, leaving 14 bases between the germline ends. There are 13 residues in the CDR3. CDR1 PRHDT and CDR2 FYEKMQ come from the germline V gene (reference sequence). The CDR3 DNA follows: TGTGCCAGCAGCTTACTTAGGGTAACGGGAGCTTTCTTT. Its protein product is CASSLLRVTGAFF. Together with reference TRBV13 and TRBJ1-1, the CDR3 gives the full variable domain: AAGVIQSPRHLIKEKRETATLKCYPIPRHDTVYWYQQGPGQDPQFLISFYEKMQSDKGSIPDRFSAQQFSDYHSELNMSSLELGDSALYFCASSLLRVTGAFFGQGTRLTVV.

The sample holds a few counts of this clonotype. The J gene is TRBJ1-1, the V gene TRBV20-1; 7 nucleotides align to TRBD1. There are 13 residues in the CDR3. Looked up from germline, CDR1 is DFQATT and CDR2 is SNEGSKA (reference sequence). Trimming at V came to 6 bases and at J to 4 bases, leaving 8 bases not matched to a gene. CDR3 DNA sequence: TGCAGTGCCTATGACAGGGTAGGCACTGAAGCTTTCTTT. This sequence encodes CSAYDRVGTEAFF.

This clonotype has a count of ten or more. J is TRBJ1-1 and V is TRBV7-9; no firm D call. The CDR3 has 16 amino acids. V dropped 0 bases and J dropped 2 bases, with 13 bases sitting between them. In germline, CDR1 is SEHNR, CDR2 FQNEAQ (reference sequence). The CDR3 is CASSLAGRRGNTEAFF. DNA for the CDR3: TGTGCCAGCAGCTTAGCAGGGCGGCGGGGTAACACTGAAGCTTTCTTT.

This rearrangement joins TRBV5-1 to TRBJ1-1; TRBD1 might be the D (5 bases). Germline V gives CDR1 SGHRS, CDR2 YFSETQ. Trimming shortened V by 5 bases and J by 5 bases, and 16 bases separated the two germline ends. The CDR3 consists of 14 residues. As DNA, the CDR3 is TGCGCCAGCAGTCCGGGACTCCCGGGGACTGAAGCTTTCTTT. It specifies CASSPGLPGTEAFF.

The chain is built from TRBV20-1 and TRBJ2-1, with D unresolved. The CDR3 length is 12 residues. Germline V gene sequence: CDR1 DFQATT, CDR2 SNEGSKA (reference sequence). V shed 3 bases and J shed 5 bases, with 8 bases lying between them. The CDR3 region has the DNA TGCAGTGCTAGTGCTAGAGACAATGAGCAGTTCTTC. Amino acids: CSASARDNEQFF.

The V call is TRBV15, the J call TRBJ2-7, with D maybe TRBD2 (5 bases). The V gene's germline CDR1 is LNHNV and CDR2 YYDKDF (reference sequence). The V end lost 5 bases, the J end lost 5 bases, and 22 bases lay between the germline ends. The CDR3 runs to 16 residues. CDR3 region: CATSLGPLSRGHEQYF. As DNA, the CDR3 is TGTGCCACCAGCCTCGGGCCCTTAAGTCGAGGGCACGAGCAGTACTTC.

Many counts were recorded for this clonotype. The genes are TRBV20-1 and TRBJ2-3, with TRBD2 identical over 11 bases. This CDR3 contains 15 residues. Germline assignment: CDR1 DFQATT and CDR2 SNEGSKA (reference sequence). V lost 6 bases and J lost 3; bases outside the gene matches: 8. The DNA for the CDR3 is TGCAGTGCCAACGGCGTAGCGGGGGGGACAGATACGCAGTATTTT. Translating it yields CSANGVAGGTDTQYF.

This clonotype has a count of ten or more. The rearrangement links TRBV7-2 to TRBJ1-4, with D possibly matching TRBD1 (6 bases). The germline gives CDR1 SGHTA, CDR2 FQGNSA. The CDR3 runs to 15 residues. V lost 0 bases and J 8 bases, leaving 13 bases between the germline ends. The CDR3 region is CASSLAGASTEKLFF. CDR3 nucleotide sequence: TGTGCCAGCAGCTTAGCGGGGGCTTCCACAGAAAAACTGTTTTTT.

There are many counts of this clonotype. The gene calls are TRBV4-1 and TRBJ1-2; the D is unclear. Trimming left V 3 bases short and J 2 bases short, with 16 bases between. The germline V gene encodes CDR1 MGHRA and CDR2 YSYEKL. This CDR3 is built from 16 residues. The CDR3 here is CASSQGGLSLNYGYTF. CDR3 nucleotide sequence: TGCGCCAGCAGCCAGGGAGGACTGAGCTTGAACTATGGCTACACCTTC.

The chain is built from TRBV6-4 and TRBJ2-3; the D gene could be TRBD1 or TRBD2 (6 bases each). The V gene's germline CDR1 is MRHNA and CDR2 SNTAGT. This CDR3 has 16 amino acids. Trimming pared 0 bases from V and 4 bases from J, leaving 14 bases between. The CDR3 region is CASSDSRGGPSDTQYF. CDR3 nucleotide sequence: TGTGCCAGCAGTGACTCGAGAGGGGGGCCGTCAGATACGCAGTATTTT.

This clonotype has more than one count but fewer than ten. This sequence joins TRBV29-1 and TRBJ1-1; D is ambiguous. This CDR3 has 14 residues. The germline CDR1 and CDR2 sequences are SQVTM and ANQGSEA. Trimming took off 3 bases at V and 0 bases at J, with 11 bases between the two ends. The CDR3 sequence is CSVDLAGLNTEAFF. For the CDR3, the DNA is TGCAGCGTTGATTTGGCAGGATTGAACACTGAAGCTTTCTTT.

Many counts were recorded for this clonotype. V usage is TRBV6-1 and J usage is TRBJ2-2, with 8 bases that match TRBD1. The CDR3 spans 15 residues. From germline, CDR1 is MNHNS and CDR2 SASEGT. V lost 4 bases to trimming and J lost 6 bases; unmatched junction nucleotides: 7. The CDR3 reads CASSAAGGWSGELFF. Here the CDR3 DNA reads TGTGCCAGCAGTGCGGCAGGGGGCTGGTCCGGGGAGCTGTTTTTT.

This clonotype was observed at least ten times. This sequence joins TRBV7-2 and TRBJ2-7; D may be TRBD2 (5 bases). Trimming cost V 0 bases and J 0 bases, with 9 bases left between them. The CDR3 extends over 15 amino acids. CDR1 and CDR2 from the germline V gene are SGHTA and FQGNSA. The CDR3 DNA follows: TGTGCCAGCAGCTTAGCCGGGGTGAGCTCCTACGAGCAGTACTTC. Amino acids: CASSLAGVSSYEQYF. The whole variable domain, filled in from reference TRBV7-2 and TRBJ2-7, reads GAGVSQSPSNKVTEKGKDVELRCDPISGHTALYWYRQSLGQGLEFLIYFQGNSAPDKSGLPSDRFSAERTGGSVSTLTIQRTQQEDSAVYLCASSLAGVSSYEQYFGPGTRLTVT.

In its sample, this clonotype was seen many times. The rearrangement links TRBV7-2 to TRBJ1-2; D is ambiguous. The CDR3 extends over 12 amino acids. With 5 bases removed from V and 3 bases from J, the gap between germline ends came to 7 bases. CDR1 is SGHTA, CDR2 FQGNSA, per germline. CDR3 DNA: TGTGCCAGCAGCCTGGACCACTATGGCTACACCTTC. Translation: CASSLDHYGYTF.